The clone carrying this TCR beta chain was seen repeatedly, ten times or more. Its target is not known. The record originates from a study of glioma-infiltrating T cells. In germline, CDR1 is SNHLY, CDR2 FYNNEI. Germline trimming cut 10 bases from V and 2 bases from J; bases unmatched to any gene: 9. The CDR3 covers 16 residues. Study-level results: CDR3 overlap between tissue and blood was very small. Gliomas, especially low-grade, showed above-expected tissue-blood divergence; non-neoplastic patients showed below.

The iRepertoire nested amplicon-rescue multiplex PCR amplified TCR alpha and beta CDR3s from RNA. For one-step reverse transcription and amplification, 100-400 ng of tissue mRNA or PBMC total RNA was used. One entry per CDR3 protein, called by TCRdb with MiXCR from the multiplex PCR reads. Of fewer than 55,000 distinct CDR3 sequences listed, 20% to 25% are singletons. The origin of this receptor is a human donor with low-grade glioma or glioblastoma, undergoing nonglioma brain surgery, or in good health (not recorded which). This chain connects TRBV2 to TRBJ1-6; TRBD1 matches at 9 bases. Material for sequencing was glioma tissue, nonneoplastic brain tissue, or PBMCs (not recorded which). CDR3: CATRTGANPYNSPLHF. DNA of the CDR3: TGTGCCACCAGGACAGGGGCCAATCCCTATAATTCACCCCTCCACTTT. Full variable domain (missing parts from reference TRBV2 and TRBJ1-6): EPEVTQTPSHQVTQMGQEVILRCVPISNHLYFYWYRQILGQKVEFLVSFYNNEISEKSEIFDDQFSVERPDGSNFTLKIRSTKLEDSAMYFCATRTGANPYNSPLHFGNGTRLTVT.